These 7 T cell receptor beta chains originate from one sample sequenced in a study of cytotoxic CD8 clonotypes in ibrutinib-treated CLL. Libraries were prepared by immunoSEQ multiplex PCR; TCRdb keeps only in-frame clonotypes and omits some of them. The table shows approximately 60,000 clones, with 50% to 70% occurring only once. The sequenced sample was PBMCs, obtained after 24 months of ibrutinib treatment. The source of these receptors is a human donor with chronic lymphocytic leukemia.

The CDR3 region has the DNA TGTGCCAGCAGCCCTAACTCCTACAATGAGCAGTTCTTC. Its protein product is CASSPNSYNEQFF. The chain links TRBV7-8 to TRBJ2-1; D gene uncertain. The V gene lost 5 bases and the J gene lost 0 bases, with 5 bases spanning the gap. Per the germline V gene, CDR1 is SGHVS and CDR2 is FQNEAQ. The CDR3 is made up of 13 amino acids.

J is TRBJ1-4 and V is TRBV6-5; D not resolved. Trimming left V 6 bases short and J 3 bases short, with 14 bases between. The CDR3 consists of 15 residues. Germline V gene sequence: CDR1 MNHEY, CDR2 SVGAGI. In nucleotides, the CDR3 is TGTGCCAGCAGAAACGGTGGAAGGCCTAATGAAAAACTGTTTTTT. Protein product: CASRNGGRPNEKLFF.

The J gene is TRBJ1-6, the V gene TRBV6-5; D not resolved. Germline V gene data show CDR1 as MNHEY and CDR2 as SVGAGI. The CDR3 has 15 amino acids. The germline V and J ends were trimmed by 6 bases and 8 bases, with 17 bases remaining between them. The chain's CDR3 is CASSATSKADSPLHF. The CDR3 bases are TGTGCCAGCAGCGCCACGTCGAAAGCAGATTCACCCCTCCACTTT.

This clone was detected ten times or more. This chain joins TRBV7-2 and TRBJ1-3, with TRBD1 matching 9 bases. With 5 bases clipped from V and 3 bases from J, the junction kept 8 bases outside the gene matches. This CDR3 comprises 16 residues. Germline CDR1 is SGHTA and CDR2 is FQGNSA. The CDR3: CASSRVGQGYGNTIYF. CDR3 nucleotide sequence: TGTGCCAGCAGCAGAGTGGGACAGGGATATGGAAACACCATATATTTT.

The chain recombines TRBV27 with TRBJ2-1, with 8 positions matching TRBD1. The CDR3 totals 16 residues. Trimming removed 5 bases from V and 2 bases from J; junction bases left unmatched: 8. Germline CDR1 is MNHEY and CDR2 is SMNVEV (reference sequence). The CDR3 sequence: CASSHTSGGTYNEQFF. The DNA of the CDR3 is TGTGCCAGCAGTCATACTTCAGGGGGCACCTACAATGAGCAGTTCTTC.

J is TRBJ1-1 and V is TRBV11-2; D not certain. Germline loops: CDR1 SGHAT, CDR2 FQNNGV. The CDR3 is made up of 12 amino acids. V was cut by 4 bases and J by 1 base, with 4 bases left in between. CDR3 region: CASSSGNTEAFF. The CDR3 bases are TGTGCCAGCAGCTCCGGGAACACTGAAGCTTTCTTT.

CDR3 protein: CASSKTGPNQPQHF. In DNA, the CDR3 is TGTGCCAGCAGTAAAACAGGACCCAATCAGCCCCAGCATTTT. This rearrangement joins TRBV6-5 to TRBJ1-5, with D tentatively TRBD1 (5 bases). Looked up from germline, CDR1 is MNHEY and CDR2 is SVGAGI. V dropped 5 bases and J dropped 3 bases, with 11 bases sitting between them. This CDR3 is 14 amino acids long.